The sequence of this T cell receptor (beta chain) was determined in a study of cytomegalovirus exposure and HLA in healthy donors. Regarding the study as a whole: Some highly shared sequence variants likely arose as a pipeline artifact.

The PCR used 60 Vbeta and 13 Jbeta primers. Repertoires were generated with immunoSEQ multiplex PCR, while TCRdb's copy carries only in-frame clones and drops some. The sample includes a few hundred thousand clones, about 80% of them seen just once. The CDR3 runs to 16 residues. Germline V gene sequence: CDR1 SNHLY, CDR2 FYNNEI. With V trimmed by 6 bases and J by 0 bases, 7 bases remained unmatched. Comment on this clone: The antigen is not known.

This receptor was obtained from a woman in her sixties in good health and CMV-seropositive. V gene TRBV2 combines with J gene TRBJ2-1, with 8 bases identical to TRBD1. The sequencing sample was made of PBMCs. CDR3 in amino acids: CASRPRTGSSYNEQFF. The CDR3 DNA follows: TGTGCCAGCAGGCCCAGGACAGGGAGCTCCTACAATGAGCAGTTCTTC.